The subject of this entry is one TCR beta chain. Its target is not known. The ends were cut back, 7 bases at V and 2 bases at J, with 14 bases in the middle. The germline V gene encodes CDR1 MNHEY and CDR2 SMNVEV (reference sequence). This CDR3 has 14 amino acids. Repertoires were generated with immunoSEQ multiplex PCR, while TCRdb's copy carries only in-frame clones and drops some. The table has about 77,000 clones, about 87% seen once. The source of the sample is a study of OX40 agonist ivuxolimab in advanced cancers. Study background: Across the patients, intravenous ivuxolimab was delivered every 2 weeks at 0.01 to 10 mg/kg. Under the entry rules, prior anti-PD-1, anti-PD-L1 or anti-CTLA-4 therapy was allowed, and roughly 39% had some. Aged about 23 to 90 with a mean of approximately 57 years, they were 75% to 85% male. Study-level results: Clonal expansion was seen in CD4+ and CD8+ blood T cells by week 6 at 0.1 to 3.0 mg/kg.

This TCR came from an adult with an advanced solid tumor such as melanoma, head and neck, liver or kidney cancer. The chain carries TRBV27 and TRBJ2-5; D may be TRBD1 (5 bases). Sequencing was performed on CD4+ or CD8+ T cells sorted from blood, taken in a trial of the OX40 agonist ivuxolimab. The CDR3 bases are TGTGCCAGCAAAAGGCAACAGGCTCAAGAGACCCAGTACTTC. Protein: CASKRQQAQETQYF.